Shown below are 13 T cell receptor beta chains from a single sample sequenced in a study of identical twins. MiXCR, run by TCRdb on the 5' RACE reads, gives a single entry per CDR3 protein. The sample lists 1.5 million to 2 million distinct CDR3 sequences, about 32% occurring once. Sequenced: cord blood. The receptors stem from a newborn girl in good health.

The genes are TRBV11-2 and TRBJ2-3; 9 bases agree with TRBD2. V shed 5 bases, J shed 6 bases, and the junction held 6 bases outside the gene matches. The CDR3 spans 14 residues. The germline CDR1 and CDR2 sequences are SGHAT and FQNNGV. CDR3 amino acids: CASSGGLASDTQYF. The CDR3 DNA reads as TGTGCCAGCAGCGGGGGACTAGCTTCCGATACGCAGTATTTT.

This clonotype was counted only a few times. The chain combines TRBV5-5 with TRBJ2-1; no clear D. CDR1 SGHKS and CDR2 YYEKEE come from the germline V gene (reference sequence). CDR3 length equals 13 residues. V lost 3 bases and J lost 5, with 9 bases in between. The CDR3 DNA sequence: TGTGCCAGCAGCTCAGCACATCACAATGAGCAGTTCTTC. It encodes CASSSAHHNEQFF.

This clonotype has more than one count but fewer than ten. The chain couples TRBV28 to TRBJ2-5; TRBD1 aligns across 8 bases. The CDR3 consists of 17 residues. V trimming: 9 bases; J trimming: 5 bases; junction bases outside the gene matches: 20. From germline, CDR1 is MDHEN and CDR2 SYDVKM. The DNA of the CDR3 is TGTGCCAGTACGTTAGGCGGACAGGGACTTCCTCGGGAGACCCAGTACTTC. Its translation: CASTLGGQGLPRETQYF.

This chain links TRBV19 with TRBJ1-5, with D perhaps matching TRBD1 (6 bases). The CDR3 consists of 15 residues. V lost 0 bases, J lost 7 bases, and 13 bases lay in between. The germline V gene encodes CDR1 LNHDA and CDR2 SQIVND (reference sequence). The chain's CDR3 is CASSIDTGFWQPQHF. The CDR3 DNA sequence: TGTGCCAGTAGTATAGATACAGGGTTTTGGCAGCCCCAGCATTTT.

The rearrangement uses TRBV20-1 and TRBJ1-4; maybe TRBD1 (5 bases). The germline V gene encodes CDR1 DFQATT and CDR2 SNEGSKA (reference sequence). The CDR3 loop spans 14 amino acids. Trimming took 1 base from V and 8 from J, leaving 14 bases between them. CDR3 sequence (DNA): TGCAGTGCTAGAGCCGGGACCGAGAACGAAAAACTGTTTTTT. This gives the protein CSARAGTENEKLFF.

The genes are TRBV2 and TRBJ2-7; D unclear. The CDR3 consists of 12 residues. Trimming cost V 8 bases and J 2 bases, with 10 bases left between them. In germline, CDR1 is SNHLY, CDR2 FYNNEI. CDR3 bases: TGTGCCAGCGTGGCGTTGCCCTACGAGCAGTACTTC. This translates into CASVALPYEQYF.

The chain has TRBV9 and TRBJ2-1, with TRBD2 identical over 10 bases. CDR1 and CDR2 (germline): SGDLS, YYNGEE. Trimming took 0 bases from V and 2 from J; bases not matched to a gene: 5. The CDR3 consists of 17 residues. CDR3 DNA: TGTGCCAGCAGCGTAGGGGCTAGCGGGGGCACCTACAATGAGCAGTTCTTC. It specifies CASSVGASGGTYNEQFF.

V is TRBV20-1 and J is TRBJ1-1; D uncertain. Germline assignment: CDR1 DFQATT and CDR2 SNEGSKA (reference sequence). CDR3 size: 11 residues. The V end lost 5 bases, the J end lost 2 bases, and 6 bases lay between the germline ends. DNA of the CDR3: TGCAGTGCTTTCCGTAACACTGAAGCTTTCTTT. Its protein is CSAFRNTEAFF.

The sample holds a few counts of this clonotype. This chain connects TRBV11-2 to TRBJ2-5; D is ambiguous. The CDR3 totals 16 residues. V gave up 1 base and J gave up 1 base, with 13 bases separating them. CDR1 is SGHAT and CDR2 is FQNNGV in the germline V gene. The CDR3 sequence is CASSLVPGSIQETQYF. The CDR3, as DNA: TGTGCCAGCAGCTTAGTCCCGGGTTCGATCCAAGAGACCCAGTACTTC. The full variable domain, its missing parts supplied by reference TRBV11-2 and TRBJ2-5, is EAGVAQSPRYKIIEKRQSVAFWCNPISGHATLYWYQQILGQGPKLLIQFQNNGVVDDSQLPKDRFSAERLKGVDSTLKIQPAKLEDSAVYLCASSLVPGSIQETQYFGPGTRLLVL.

The rearrangement uses TRBV2 and TRBJ2-6; D unclear. The CDR3 consists of 16 residues. The V gene's germline CDR1 is SNHLY and CDR2 FYNNEI. Trimming left V 2 bases short and J 0 bases short, with 8 bases between. The CDR3 region is CASSESLYSGANVLTF. The CDR3 coding sequence is TGTGCCAGCAGTGAATCTCTCTACTCTGGGGCCAACGTCCTGACTTTC.

This rearrangement joins TRBV5-5 to TRBJ2-1; D gene uncertain. V was cut by 1 base and J by 13 bases, with 9 bases left in between. The CDR3 runs to 11 residues. Germline V lookup: CDR1 SGHKS, CDR2 YYEKEE (reference sequence). Here the CDR3 DNA reads TGTGCCAGCAGCTTGTCGCAGACCCAGTTCTTC. Translated: CASSLSQTQFF. Together with reference TRBV5-5 and TRBJ2-1, the CDR3 gives the full variable domain: DAGVTQSPTHLIKTRGQQVTLRCSPISGHKSVSWYQQVLGQGPQFIFQYYEKEERGRGNFPDRFSARQFPNYSSELNVNALLLGDSALYLCASSLSQTQFFGPGTRLTVL.

This clonotype was seen only a few times. V and J are TRBV20-1 and TRBJ2-7; D not resolved. The J call may be in error: the DNA end matches TRBJ2-5 better. Germline CDR1 is DFQATT and CDR2 is SNEGSKA (reference sequence). The CDR3 covers 13 residues. The CDR3 loop reads CSASPFVQETQYF. The CDR3 nucleotides read TGCAGTGCTAGTCCCTTCGTCCAGGAGACCCAGTACTTC.

This clonotype was counted at least ten times. The chain carries TRBV29-1 and TRBJ2-1, with 9 bases aligning to TRBD2. This CDR3 is 16 amino acids long. The J segment lost 6 bases and the V segment lost 4 bases, leaving 13 bases of the junction unmatched. Germline V gene data show CDR1 as SQVTM and CDR2 as ANQGSEA. Here the CDR3 reads CSVVRGFSGSGNEQFF. CDR3 bases: TGCAGCGTTGTTCGTGGGTTTAGCGGGAGTGGCAATGAGCAGTTCTTC.